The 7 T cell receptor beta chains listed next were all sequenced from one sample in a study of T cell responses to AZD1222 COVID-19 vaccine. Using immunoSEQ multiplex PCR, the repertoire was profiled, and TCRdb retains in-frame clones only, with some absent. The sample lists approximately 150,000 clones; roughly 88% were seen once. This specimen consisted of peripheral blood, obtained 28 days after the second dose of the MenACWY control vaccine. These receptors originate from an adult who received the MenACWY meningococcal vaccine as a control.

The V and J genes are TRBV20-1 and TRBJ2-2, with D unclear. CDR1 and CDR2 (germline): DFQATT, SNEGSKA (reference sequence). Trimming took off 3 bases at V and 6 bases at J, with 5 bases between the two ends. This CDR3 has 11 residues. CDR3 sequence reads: CSASNPGELFF. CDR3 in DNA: TGCAGTGCTAGTAATCCCGGGGAGCTGTTTTTT.

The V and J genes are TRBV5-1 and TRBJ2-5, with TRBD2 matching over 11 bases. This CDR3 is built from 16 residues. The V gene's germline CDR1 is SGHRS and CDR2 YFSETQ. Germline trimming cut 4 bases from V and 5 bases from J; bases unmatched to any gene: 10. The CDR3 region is CASSTMLAGGEETQYF. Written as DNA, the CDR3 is TGCGCCAGCAGCACCATGCTAGCGGGGGGAGAGGAGACCCAGTACTTC.

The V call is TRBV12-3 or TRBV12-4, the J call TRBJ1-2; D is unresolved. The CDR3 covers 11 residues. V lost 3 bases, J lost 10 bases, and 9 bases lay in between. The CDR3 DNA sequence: TGTGCCAGCAGTTTCGCAGAGGACTACACCTTC. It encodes CASSFAEDYTF.

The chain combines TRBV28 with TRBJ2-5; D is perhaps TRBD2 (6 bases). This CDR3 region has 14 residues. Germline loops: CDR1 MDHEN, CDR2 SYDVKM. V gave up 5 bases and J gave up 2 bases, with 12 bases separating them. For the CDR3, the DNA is TGTGCCAGCAGTGATCTAAGCGGGCAAGAGACCCAGTACTTC. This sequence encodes CASSDLSGQETQYF. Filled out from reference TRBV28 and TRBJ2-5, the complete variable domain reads DVKVTQSSRYLVKRTGEKVFLECVQDMDHENMFWYRQDPGLGLRLIYFSYDVKMKEKGDIPEGYSVSREKKERFSLILESASTNQTSMYLCASSDLSGQETQYFGPGTRLLVL.

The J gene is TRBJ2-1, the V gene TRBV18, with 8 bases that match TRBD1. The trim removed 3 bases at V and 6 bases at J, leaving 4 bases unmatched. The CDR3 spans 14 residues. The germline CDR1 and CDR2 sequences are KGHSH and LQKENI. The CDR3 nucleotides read TGTGCCAGCTCACCCAACAGGGGGAGCAATGAGCAGTTCTTC. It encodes CASSPNRGSNEQFF. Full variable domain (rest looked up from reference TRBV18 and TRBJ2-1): NAGVMQNPRHLVRRRGQEARLRCSPMKGHSHVYWYRQLPEEGLKFMVYLQKENIIDESGMPKERFSAEFPKEGPSILRIQQVVRGDSAAYFCASSPNRGSNEQFFGPGTRLTVL.

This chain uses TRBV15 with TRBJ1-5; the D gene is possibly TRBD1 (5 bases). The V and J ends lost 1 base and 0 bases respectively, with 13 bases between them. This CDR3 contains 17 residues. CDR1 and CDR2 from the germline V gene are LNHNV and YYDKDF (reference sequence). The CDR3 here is CATSRGAGILSNQPQHF. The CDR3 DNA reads TGTGCCACCAGCAGAGGGGCAGGGATCCTTAGCAATCAGCCCCAGCATTTT.

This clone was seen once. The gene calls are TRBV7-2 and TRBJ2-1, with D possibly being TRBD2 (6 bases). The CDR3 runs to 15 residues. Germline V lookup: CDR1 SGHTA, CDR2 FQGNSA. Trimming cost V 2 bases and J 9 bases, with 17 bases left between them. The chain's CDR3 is CASSLRFGGAGEQFF. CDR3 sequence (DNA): TGTGCCAGCAGCTTACGCTTCGGAGGGGCGGGTGAGCAGTTCTTC.